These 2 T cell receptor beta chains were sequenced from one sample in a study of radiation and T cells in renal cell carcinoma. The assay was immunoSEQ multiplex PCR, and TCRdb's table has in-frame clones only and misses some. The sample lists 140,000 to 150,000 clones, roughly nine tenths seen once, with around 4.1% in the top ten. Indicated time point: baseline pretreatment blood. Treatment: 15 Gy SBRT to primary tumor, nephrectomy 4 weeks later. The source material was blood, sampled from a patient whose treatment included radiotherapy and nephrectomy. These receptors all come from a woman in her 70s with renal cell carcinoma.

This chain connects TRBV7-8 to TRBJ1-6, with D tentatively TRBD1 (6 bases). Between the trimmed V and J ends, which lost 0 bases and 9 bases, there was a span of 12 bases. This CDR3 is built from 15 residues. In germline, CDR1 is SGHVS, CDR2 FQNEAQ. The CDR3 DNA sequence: TGTGCCAGCAGCTTAGCGCAAGGGGGGGGTTCACCCCTCCACTTT. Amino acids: CASSLAQGGGSPLHF.

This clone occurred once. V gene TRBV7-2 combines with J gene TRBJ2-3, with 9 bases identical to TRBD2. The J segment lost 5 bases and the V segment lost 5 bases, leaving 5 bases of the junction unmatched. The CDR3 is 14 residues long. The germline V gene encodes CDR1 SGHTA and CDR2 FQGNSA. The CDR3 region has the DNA TGTGCCAGCAGCGGCGGGGGGGCGGTAGATACGCAGTATTTT. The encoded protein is CASSGGGAVDTQYF.